This T cell receptor beta chain is drawn from a study of identifying expanded T cells in peripheral blood. Study-wide findings and caveats: Differentially abundant clones: roughly 1.3 between replicates, around 17 at about 13 days, less than 20 at four.

As to this clone: Its antigen is unidentified.

The method was immunoSEQ multiplex PCR; TCRdb's version includes in-frame clones alone and lacks a portion of them. The repertoire holds approximately 110,000 clones, with roughly 89% as singletons. The sequence was obtained from a person between 18 and 69 years old in good health. Input material: blood.

The CDR3 coding sequence is TGCAGCGCATCAGACATGGGGGGCGCAGGTCGAGAGACCCAGTACTTC. Its translation: CSASDMGGAGRETQYF. V usage is TRBV29-1 and J usage is TRBJ2-5; possibly TRBD1 or TRBD2 for D (6 bases each). The germline V gene has CDR1 SQVTM and CDR2 ANQGSEA. V dropped 7 bases and J dropped 4 bases, with 25 bases sitting between them. This CDR3 contains 16 residues. Based on the CDR3 plus reference TRBV29-1 and TRBJ2-5, the full variable domain is SAVISQKPSRDICQRGTSLTIQCQVDSQVTMMFWYRQQPGQSLTLIATANQGSEATYESGFVIDKFPISRPNLTFSTLTVSNMSPEDSSIYLCSASDMGGAGRETQYFGPGTRLLVL.